The present T cell receptor beta chain was sequenced within a study of blood T cells in healthy people across ages. In this sample, this clonotype turned up a few times. CDR3 length equals 17 residues. Germline values: CDR1 SGHNT, CDR2 YENEEA. The second PCR ran about 6 to 11 cycles with a sample-barcoded 5' primer and J-beta primers. Tagging of each cDNA molecule was performed by a template-switch adaptor with 12 random nucleotides. Each CDR3 protein is one row after TCRdb ran MiXCR on the 5' RACE reads. This table has fewer than 900,000 distinct CDR3 sequences, roughly 45% appearing once. The sample comprised blood. The sequence derives from a woman aged 60-75 years in good health. The V call is TRBV11-3, the J call TRBJ2-5; TRBD1 might be the D (7 bases). The J call could be wrong; TRBJ2-7 is a better fit for the DNA end. This CDR3 is CASSLGVFGGGADEQYF. CDR3 coding DNA: TGTGCCAGCAGCTTAGGGGTTTTCGGAGGGGGCGCGGACGAGCAGTACTTC.